These 30 T cell receptor beta chains share one sample of origin, sequenced in a study of T cells in Graves' hyperthyroidism and ophthalmopathy. Researchers amplified the TCR beta CDR3 regions from RNA transcripts. HTBI primers were the set used in a first-round RT-PCR of the TCR CDR3. TCRdb re-derived calls from the multiplex PCR reads in MiXCR, one entry per CDR3 protein. Of 500,000 to 800,000 distinct CDR3 sequences listed, less than 45% are singletons. Sequenced sample: peripheral blood or thyroid tissue (not recorded which). The receptor set was obtained from an adult man with Graves' disease, either hyperthyroidism or ophthalmopathy (not recorded which).

This clonotype was counted ten times or more. The chain employs TRBV20-1 and TRBJ2-5, with 10 bases matching TRBD2. CDR1 and CDR2 (germline): DFQATT, SNEGSKA (reference sequence). The CDR3 spans 14 residues. V lost 5 bases to trimming and J lost 7 bases; unmatched junction nucleotides: 10. The CDR3 nucleotides read TGCAGTGCTCAAAGCGGGAGGGCCGTTGGGACCCAGTACTTC. Its protein product is CSAQSGRAVGTQYF.

This clonotype was seen at least ten times. The V and J genes are TRBV2 and TRBJ1-5, with D unclear. The ends were cut back, 4 bases at V and 5 bases at J, with 6 bases in the middle. The germline V gene has CDR1 SNHLY and CDR2 FYNNEI. The CDR3 runs to 12 residues. CDR3 in DNA: TGTGCCAGCAGTGCAGAGGATCAGCCCCAGCATTTT. Translating it yields CASSAEDQPQHF.

This chain joins TRBV12-3 or TRBV12-4 and TRBJ2-5; 7 bases map to TRBD1. V gave up 6 bases and J gave up 3 bases; unmatched junction bases: 7. The CDR3 has 14 residues. CDR3 in DNA: TGTGCCAGCAGCCGGGACAGCACAGAAGAGACCCAGTACTTC. Translated: CASSRDSTEETQYF.

This clonotype showed up many times. The chain couples TRBV7-9 to TRBJ2-7; 8 bases fit TRBD2. The junction had 7 bases not matched to a gene; V was cut back by 5 bases and J by 4 bases. Germline V CDR1 and CDR2: SEHNR, FQNEAQ (reference sequence). The CDR3 runs to 14 residues. This chain's CDR3 is CASSPPGGPYEQYF. The CDR3, as DNA: TGTGCCAGCAGCCCCCCGGGGGGGCCGTACGAGCAGTACTTC.

The chain uses TRBV10-3 and TRBJ2-7, with 7 bases that match TRBD1. The CDR3 has 13 residues. V lost 10 bases and J lost 2; bases outside the gene matches: 8. Per germline, CDR1 ENHRY and CDR2 SYGVKD. CDR3 sequence: CATRPRGTYEQYF. For the CDR3, the DNA is TGTGCCACCAGACCCAGGGGGACCTACGAGCAGTACTTC.

On this clonotype: This may come from a read error, since a much larger clone is one base off. The chain links TRBV2 to TRBJ1-5; 7 bases map to TRBD1. Germline assignment: CDR1 SNHLY and CDR2 FYNNEI. This CDR3 is built from 14 residues. After removal of 6 bases from V and 7 bases from J, the junction contained 9 bases not matched to a gene. The CDR3 sequence is CASRSGTEEQPQHF. The CDR3 DNA sequence: TGTGCCAGCAGGTCCGGGACAGAGGAGCAGCCCCAGCATTTT.

This clonotype was counted at least ten times. The CDR3 loop reads CASSAQGITEAFF. CDR3 DNA: TGTGCCAGCAGTGCCCAGGGGATCACTGAAGCTTTCTTT. The chain recombines TRBV25-1 with TRBJ1-1, with D possibly being TRBD1 (6 bases). Germline CDR1 reads MGHDK; CDR2 reads SYGVNS. The germline V and J ends were trimmed by 4 bases and 4 bases, with 10 bases remaining between them. The CDR3 loop spans 13 amino acids.

The rearrangement links TRBV2 to TRBJ1-5, with TRBD1 identical over 7 bases. Trimming removed 7 bases from V and 0 bases from J; junction bases left unmatched: 6. CDR3 length equals 15 residues. CDR1 and CDR2 from the germline V gene are SNHLY and FYNNEI. The CDR3 region has the DNA TGTGCCAGCACGACACAGGGGAATAGCAATCAGCCCCAGCATTTT. Protein sequence: CASTTQGNSNQPQHF.

This clonotype was observed at least ten times. The V gene is TRBV7-9, the J gene TRBJ2-5; 7 bases align to TRBD1. There are 13 residues in the CDR3. V lost 8 bases to trimming and J lost 3 bases; unmatched junction nucleotides: 6. Germline CDR1 SEHNR, CDR2 FQNEAQ (reference sequence). The CDR3: CASQLGTEETQYF. The CDR3 nucleotides read TGTGCCAGCCAGCTCGGGACAGAAGAGACCCAGTACTTC.

The chain has TRBV19 and TRBJ1-1; 8 bases map to TRBD1. The ends lost 5 bases at V and 4 bases at J; junction bases unmatched: 15. Germline V gene sequence: CDR1 LNHDA, CDR2 SQIVND (reference sequence). The CDR3 is 17 amino acids. CDR3 DNA sequence: TGTGCCAGTAGTCTCGGATCGGGACAGGTGGTTGGCACTGAAGCTTTCTTT. It specifies CASSLGSGQVVGTEAFF.

Ten or more counts support this clonotype. This chain joins TRBV7-6 and TRBJ1-4, with a tentative D call TRBD1 (5 bases). V was clipped by 2 bases and J by 5 bases, with 9 bases between them. The CDR3 runs to 14 residues. Germline V CDR1 and CDR2: SGHVS, FNYEAQ. This CDR3 is CASSLQGGNEKLFF. The DNA of the CDR3 is TGTGCCAGCAGCTTACAGGGTGGGAATGAAAAACTGTTTTTT.

This clonotype was counted at least ten times. The J gene is TRBJ1-1, the V gene TRBV2, with D unresolved. Germline lookup yields CDR1 SNHLY and CDR2 FYNNEI. The CDR3 is 12 residues long. The ends were cut back, 3 bases at V and 3 bases at J, with 5 bases in the middle. As DNA, the CDR3 is TGTGCCAGCAGTGACGGGTACACTGAAGCTTTCTTT. This sequence encodes CASSDGYTEAFF.

This clonotype has at least ten counts. This chain links TRBV9 with TRBJ1-1; perhaps TRBD1 as D (5 bases). This CDR3 contains 14 residues. With 0 bases removed from V and 4 bases from J, the gap between germline ends came to 10 bases. Germline assignment: CDR1 SGDLS and CDR2 YYNGEE. CDR3 amino acids: CASSVVRDPTEAFF. The CDR3 DNA is TGTGCCAGCAGCGTAGTACGGGACCCCACTGAAGCTTTCTTT.

In the case of this clonotype: Given a much more abundant clone one base away, this may be a read error. The chain has TRBV24-1 and TRBJ1-2, with D unclear. There are 13 residues in the CDR3. The V and J ends lost 4 bases and 4 bases respectively, with 9 bases between them. Germline assignment: CDR1 KGHDR and CDR2 SFDVKD. The chain's CDR3 is CATSEGLVYGYTF. As DNA, the CDR3 is TGTGCCACCAGTGAAGGCCTAGTCTATGGCTACACCTTC.

V usage is TRBV29-1 and J usage is TRBJ1-5; D is ambiguous. The V gene lost 8 bases and the J gene lost 1 base, with 12 bases spanning the gap. In germline, CDR1 is SQVTM, CDR2 ANQGSEA. This CDR3 comprises 13 residues. CDR3 DNA: TGCAGCTTGGAGGGCCGAAGCAATCAGCCCCAGCATTTT. Encoded protein: CSLEGRSNQPQHF.

This clonotype was counted ten times or more. The chain couples TRBV2 to TRBJ2-6, with 8 bases fitting TRBD1. The CDR3 covers 17 residues. CDR1 is SNHLY, CDR2 FYNNEI, per germline. The V segment lost 7 bases and the J segment 3 bases; nucleotides outside the gene matches: 11. The CDR3 loop reads CASTDRETPSGANVLTF. The CDR3 DNA reads TGTGCCAGCACGGACAGGGAAACTCCAAGTGGGGCCAACGTCCTGACTTTC.

The V gene is TRBV29-1, the J gene TRBJ1-2; D is unclear. Germline V gene sequence: CDR1 SQVTM, CDR2 ANQGSEA. The CDR3 sequence is 11 residues long. The V and J ends lost 8 bases and 8 bases respectively, with 15 bases between them. The CDR3 coding sequence is TGCAGCTTCGGTGGACGTGACGGCTACACCTTC. Translated: CSFGGRDGYTF.

This clonotype was found many times. The J gene is TRBJ1-1, the V gene TRBV29-1; 9 positions agree with TRBD1. Germline V gene lookup returns CDR1 SQVTM and CDR2 ANQGSEA. With V trimmed by 7 bases and J by 10 bases, 10 bases remained unmatched. The length of the CDR3 is 12 residues. The CDR3 coding sequence is TGCAGCGGCGGGGACAGGGTCGTAGGAGCTTTCTTT. It encodes CSGGDRVVGAFF.

The chain uses TRBV29-1 and TRBJ1-2, with D perhaps matching TRBD1 (6 bases). Germline V gives CDR1 SQVTM, CDR2 ANQGSEA. The V and J ends lost 6 bases and 3 bases respectively, with 11 bases between them. The CDR3 totals 12 residues. The CDR3 protein is CSVSAGDYGYTF. The CDR3 nucleotides read TGCAGCGTGAGCGCAGGGGACTATGGCTACACCTTC.

This clonotype was found many times. The rearrangement uses TRBV14 and TRBJ2-5; D possibly corresponds to TRBD2 (5 bases). The germline V gene has CDR1 SGHDN and CDR2 FVKESK. This CDR3 has 16 amino acids. Between the trimmed V and J ends, which lost 4 bases and 4 bases, there was a span of 19 bases. CDR3 in DNA: TGTGCCAGCAGCCTGGAGTTGGCGGGCTTCGGAGAGACCCAGTACTTC. Translated, it gives CASSLELAGFGETQYF.

This clonotype has a handful of counts. This rearrangement joins TRBV5-6 to TRBJ2-7, with 8 bases identical to TRBD2. The CDR3 extends over 14 amino acids. V shed 1 base, J shed 3 bases, and the junction held 3 bases outside the gene matches. Germline V gene lookup returns CDR1 SGHDT and CDR2 YYEEEE. CDR3 amino acids: CASSLLGTSYEQYF. CDR3 coding DNA: TGTGCCAGCAGCTTGTTAGGGACTAGCTACGAGCAGTACTTC.

To note about this clonotype: A much larger clone lies one base from this, so it may be a read error. The chain recombines TRBV10-3 with TRBJ2-7; D gene uncertain. CDR3 size: 14 residues. Germline-derived CDR1 and CDR2 are ENHRY and SYGVKD. In nucleotides, the CDR3 is TGTGCCAGCAGTGAGTCGCAGGCAACTTACGAGCAGTACTTC. Translated: CASSESQATYEQYF.

The J gene is TRBJ1-2, the V gene TRBV6-5, with 7 bases identical to TRBD1. J lost 8 bases, V lost 2 bases, and 5 bases had no gene match. The CDR3 sequence is 13 residues long. CDR1 is MNHEY and CDR2 is SVGAGI in the germline V gene. The CDR3 loop reads CASSYRDSRGYTF. In nucleotides, the CDR3 is TGTGCCAGCAGTTACCGGGACAGTCGAGGCTACACCTTC.

This clonotype was counted many times. The chain carries TRBV7-8 and TRBJ2-2; D gene uncertain. Germline lookup yields CDR1 SGHVS and CDR2 FQNEAQ. V was shortened by 4 bases and J by 1 base, with 13 bases between the two germline ends. This CDR3 contains 16 residues. The CDR3 is CASSWSASLNTGELFF. The DNA of the CDR3 is TGTGCCAGCAGCTGGTCGGCCAGCTTGAACACCGGGGAGCTGTTTTTT.

Of note for this clonotype: The germline gene is not matched at one end of the junction; a read error may be the cause. CDR3 coding DNA: TGTGCTAGCAGCTTAGGGGACAGGGGAAAGACCCAGTACTTC. It encodes CASSLGDRGKTQYF. This chain uses TRBV7-9 with TRBJ2-5; 10 bases fit TRBD1. The CDR3 spans 14 residues. Germline V gives CDR1 SEHNR, CDR2 FQNEAQ (reference sequence).

CDR3 DNA sequence: TGTGCCAGCAGTGAAAGGCGGACAGTGTCCTACGAGCAGTACTTC. Translation gives CASSERRTVSYEQYF. V and J are TRBV2 and TRBJ2-7; a possible D gene is TRBD1 (6 bases). The V end lost 2 bases, the J end lost 1 base, and 12 bases lay between the germline ends. The germline V gene encodes CDR1 SNHLY and CDR2 FYNNEI. This CDR3 comprises 15 residues.

The gene calls are TRBV9 and TRBJ2-2; D is unresolved. Germline V CDR1 and CDR2: SGDLS, YYNGEE. There are 12 residues in the CDR3. Trimming shortened V by 7 bases and J by 3 bases, and 7 bases separated the two germline ends. The CDR3: CASGPDTGELFF. CDR3 nucleotides: TGTGCCAGCGGCCCAGACACCGGGGAGCTGTTTTTT.

This clonotype showed up just a few times. J is TRBJ2-5 and V is TRBV9; D possibly corresponds to TRBD2 (6 bases). This CDR3 is built from 16 residues. V was trimmed by 0 bases and J by 1 base, leaving 13 bases between them. Germline assignment: CDR1 SGDLS and CDR2 YYNGEE. The CDR3 reads CASSVDNLGLQETQYF. The DNA of the CDR3 is TGTGCCAGCAGCGTAGACAATCTGGGACTCCAAGAGACCCAGTACTTC. Looking up the rest from reference TRBV9 and TRBJ2-5 gives the full variable domain: DSGVTQTPKHLITATGQRVTLRCSPRSGDLSVYWYQQSLDQGLQFLIQYYNGEERAKGNILERFSAQQFPDLHSELNLSSLELGDSALYFCASSVDNLGLQETQYFGPGTRLLVL.

Concerning this clonotype itself: It may be a read error: a sequence one base away is much more abundant. The CDR3 coding sequence is TGCAGCGTTGGACCCCCGAACACCGGGGAGCTGTTTTTT. As protein: CSVGPPNTGELFF. This sequence joins TRBV29-1 and TRBJ2-2, with no clear D. The CDR3 sequence is 13 residues long. The V end lost 4 bases, the J end lost 0 bases, and 6 bases lay between the germline ends. CDR1 and CDR2 (germline): SQVTM, ANQGSEA.

A note on this clonotype: At one boundary the junction diverges from the germline segment, which might be a read error. The chain carries TRBV7-3 and TRBJ2-7; tentative D call: TRBD2 (5 bases). This CDR3 has 16 amino acids. The germline gives CDR1 SGHTA, CDR2 FQGTGA. The CDR3 here is CANSHTPEAIAYEQYF. The CDR3 nucleotides read TGCGCCAACAGCCACACCCCGGAGGCTATAGCTTACGAGCAGTACTTC.